The 12 T cell receptor beta chains listed next were all sequenced from one sample in a study of OX40 agonist ivuxolimab in advanced cancers. Generated by immunoSEQ multiplex PCR, the TCRdb table keeps only in-frame clones and is missing some. The sample shows approximately 74,000 clones, 90% of them seen only once. This specimen was CD4+ or CD8+ T cells sorted from blood, taken in a trial of the OX40 agonist ivuxolimab. The receptors originated from an adult with an advanced solid tumor such as melanoma, head and neck, liver or kidney cancer.

The gene calls are TRBV5-4 and TRBJ2-5; tentative D call: TRBD1 (5 bases). The CDR3 length is 13 residues. Germline CDR1 SGHNT, CDR2 YYREEE (reference sequence). Deletions cut 0 bases from V and 2 bases from J, with 5 bases between. The CDR3 loop reads CASSLDRQETQYF. CDR3 sequence (DNA): TGTGCCAGCAGCTTGGACAGGCAAGAGACCCAGTACTTC. Full variable domain (remainder filled in from reference TRBV5-4 and TRBJ2-5): ETGVTQSPTHLIKTRGQQVTLRCSSQSGHNTVSWYQQALGQGPQFIFQYYREEENGRGNFPPRFSGLQFPNYSSELNVNALELDDSALYLCASSLDRQETQYFGPGTRLLVL.

This clone was recorded once. The chain is built from TRBV11-3 and TRBJ2-1, with 8 bases fitting TRBD2. Per germline, CDR1 SGHNT and CDR2 YENEEA. With V trimmed by 5 bases and J by 6 bases, 12 bases remained unmatched. The CDR3 loop spans 16 amino acids. CDR3 region: CASSRGGSVGPNEQFF. CDR3 sequence (DNA): TGTGCCAGCAGCCGGGGGGGTAGCGTAGGGCCCAATGAGCAGTTCTTC.

This rearrangement joins TRBV28 to TRBJ1-1; D unresolved. Germline V gene data show CDR1 as MDHEN and CDR2 as SYDVKM. Trimming removed 6 bases at V and 1 base at J, with 9 bases between. The CDR3 extends over 13 amino acids. CDR3 in DNA: TGTGCCAGCAGGAGAGCCTCGAACACTGAAGCTTTCTTT. Its translation: CASRRASNTEAFF. Full variable domain (rest looked up from reference TRBV28 and TRBJ1-1): DVKVTQSSRYLVKRTGEKVFLECVQDMDHENMFWYRQDPGLGLRLIYFSYDVKMKEKGDIPEGYSVSREKKERFSLILESASTNQTSMYLCASRRASNTEAFFGQGTRLTVV.

The genes are TRBV5-1 and TRBJ2-1; weak D call: TRBD2 (5 bases). V lost 4 bases, J lost 7 bases, and 12 bases lay in between. The germline V gene encodes CDR1 SGHRS and CDR2 YFSETQ. The CDR3 extends over 13 amino acids. The CDR3 nucleotides read TGCGCCAGCAGCCGGGGAGTTTTAAATGAGCAGTTCTTC. Amino acid sequence: CASSRGVLNEQFF.

J is TRBJ2-2 and V is TRBV27; D remains unclear. Trimming took off 3 bases at V and 1 base at J, with 15 bases between the two ends. This CDR3 spans 17 amino acids. Per germline, CDR1 MNHEY and CDR2 SMNVEV (reference sequence). The CDR3 spells CASSFSGLTMNTGELFF. CDR3 DNA sequence: TGTGCCAGCAGTTTTTCCGGGCTAACCATGAACACCGGGGAGCTGTTTTTT.

The chain couples TRBV20-1 to TRBJ2-5; maybe TRBD1 (6 bases). This CDR3 region has 11 residues. Trimming left V 4 bases short and J 5 bases short, with 8 bases between. CDR1 and CDR2 (germline): DFQATT, SNEGSKA (reference sequence). CDR3 DNA: TGCAGTGCTACAGGGGTGGAGACCCAGTACTTC. It specifies CSATGVETQYF.

J is TRBJ2-5 and V is TRBV28; the match to TRBD1 covers 9 bases. Per the germline V gene, CDR1 is MDHEN and CDR2 is SYDVKM. Losses at the gene ends were 5 bases for V and 5 bases for J; bases not matched to a gene: 6. CDR3 length: 14 residues. CDR3 in DNA: TGTGCCAGCAGTAAACAGGGGGCCGGCGAGACCCAGTACTTC. As protein: CASSKQGAGETQYF.

This clone was seen only a few times. This chain joins TRBV7-2 and TRBJ2-7, with D possibly TRBD2 on 5 matching bases. This CDR3 spans 15 amino acids. Trimming pared 5 bases from V and 3 bases from J, leaving 17 bases between. CDR1 is SGHTA, CDR2 FQGNSA, per germline. The CDR3 DNA follows: TGTGCCAGCAGCCCTGCTTTGGGGAGCGTCTACGAGCAGTACTTC. It codes for CASSPALGSVYEQYF.

This chain joins TRBV11-3 and TRBJ2-7; D unclear. With 1 base removed from V and 0 bases from J, the gap between germline ends came to 4 bases. This CDR3 has 13 amino acids. Germline-derived CDR1 and CDR2 are SGHNT and YENEEA. The CDR3 sequence is CASSLVGSYEQYF. The CDR3, as DNA: TGTGCCAGCAGCTTAGTGGGCTCCTACGAGCAGTACTTC. The whole variable domain, filled in from reference TRBV11-3 and TRBJ2-7, reads EAGVVQSPRYKIIEKKQPVAFWCNPISGHNTLYWYLQNLGQGPELLIRYENEEAVDDSQLPKDRFSAERLKGVDSTLKIQPAELGDSAVYLCASSLVGSYEQYFGPGTRLTVT.

This chain links TRBV5-1 with TRBJ2-3, with TRBD2 matching 9 bases. With 1 base clipped from V and 0 bases from J, the junction kept 3 bases outside the gene matches. The CDR3 has 16 amino acids. Germline V gene sequence: CDR1 SGHRS, CDR2 YFSETQ. The CDR3 spells CASSLMAGGSTDTQYF. CDR3 DNA sequence: TGCGCCAGCAGCTTGATGGCGGGAGGGAGCACAGATACGCAGTATTTT.

The chain uses TRBV27 and TRBJ2-2; D may be TRBD2 (6 bases). The CDR3 consists of 15 residues. Trimming stripped 6 bases from V and 1 base from J, with 12 bases between. In germline, CDR1 is MNHEY, CDR2 SMNVEV (reference sequence). CDR3 coding DNA: TGTGCCAGCAGGCCTAGGGGAGGGAACACCGGGGAGCTGTTTTTT. It yields the protein CASRPRGGNTGELFF.

The CDR3 nucleotides read TGCAGCGTTCCTGGATCGGGGGGAGCTTTCTTT. This codes for CSVPGSGGAFF. The V call is TRBV29-1, the J call TRBJ1-1; TRBD1 might be the D (5 bases). This CDR3 region has 11 residues. Germline V lookup: CDR1 SQVTM, CDR2 ANQGSEA. V dropped 5 bases and J dropped 10 bases, with 14 bases sitting between them.